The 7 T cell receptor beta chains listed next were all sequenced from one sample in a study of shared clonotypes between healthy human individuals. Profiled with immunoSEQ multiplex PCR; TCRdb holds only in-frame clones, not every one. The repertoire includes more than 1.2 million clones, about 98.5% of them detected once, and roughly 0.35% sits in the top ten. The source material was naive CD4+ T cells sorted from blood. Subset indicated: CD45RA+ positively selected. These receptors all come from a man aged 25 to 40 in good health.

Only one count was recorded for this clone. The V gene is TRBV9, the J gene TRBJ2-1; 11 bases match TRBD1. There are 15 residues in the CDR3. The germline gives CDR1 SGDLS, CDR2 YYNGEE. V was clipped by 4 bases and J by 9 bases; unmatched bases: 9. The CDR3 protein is CASSLPGTGGSEQFF. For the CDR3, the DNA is TGTGCCAGCAGCCTACCAGGGACAGGGGGTTCTGAGCAGTTCTTC.

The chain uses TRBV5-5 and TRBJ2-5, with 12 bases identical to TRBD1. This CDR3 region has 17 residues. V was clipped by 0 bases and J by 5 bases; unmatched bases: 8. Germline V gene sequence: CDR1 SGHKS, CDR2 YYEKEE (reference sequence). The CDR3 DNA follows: TGTGCCAGCAGCTTGGGGGGACAGGGGGCCGCTTTGGAGACCCAGTACTTC. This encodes CASSLGGQGAALETQYF.

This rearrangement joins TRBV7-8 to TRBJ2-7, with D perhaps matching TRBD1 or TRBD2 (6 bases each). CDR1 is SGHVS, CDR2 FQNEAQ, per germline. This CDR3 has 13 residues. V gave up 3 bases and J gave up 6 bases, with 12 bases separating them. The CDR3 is CASSLPGATEQYF. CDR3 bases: TGTGCCAGCAGCTTGCCGGGGGCCACCGAGCAGTACTTC. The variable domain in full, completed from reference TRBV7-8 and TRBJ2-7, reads GAGVSQSPRYKVAKRGQDVALRCDPISGHVSLFWYQQALGQGPEFLTYFQNEAQLDKSGLPSDRFFAERPEGSVSTLKIQRTQQEDSAVYLCASSLPGATEQYFGPGTRLTVT.

CDR3 sequence: CAITVGGTDTQYF. Written as DNA, the CDR3 is TGTGCCATCACCGTCGGGGGCACAGATACGCAGTATTTT. V is TRBV10-3 and J is TRBJ2-3, with a tentative D call TRBD2 (5 bases). The CDR3 totals 13 residues. With 7 bases removed from V and 1 base from J, the gap between germline ends came to 9 bases. From germline, CDR1 is ENHRY and CDR2 SYGVKD.

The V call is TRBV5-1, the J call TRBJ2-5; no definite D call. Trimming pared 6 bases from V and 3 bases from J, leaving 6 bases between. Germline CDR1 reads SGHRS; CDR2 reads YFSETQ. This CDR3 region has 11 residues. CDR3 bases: TGCGCCAGCACCCAAGAAGAGACCCAGTACTTC. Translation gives CASTQEETQYF. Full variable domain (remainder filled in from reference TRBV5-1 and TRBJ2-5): KAGVTQTPRYLIKTRGQQVTLSCSPISGHRSVSWYQQTPGQGLQFLFEYFSETQRNKGNFPGRFSGRQFSNSRSEMNVSTLELGDSALYLCASTQEETQYFGPGTRLLVL.

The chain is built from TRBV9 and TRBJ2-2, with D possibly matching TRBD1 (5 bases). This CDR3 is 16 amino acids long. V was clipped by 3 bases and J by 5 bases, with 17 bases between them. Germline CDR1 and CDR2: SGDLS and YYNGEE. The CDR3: CASSAHLLQGTGELFF. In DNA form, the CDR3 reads TGTGCCAGCAGCGCCCACTTGTTGCAGGGAACCGGGGAGCTGTTTTTT.

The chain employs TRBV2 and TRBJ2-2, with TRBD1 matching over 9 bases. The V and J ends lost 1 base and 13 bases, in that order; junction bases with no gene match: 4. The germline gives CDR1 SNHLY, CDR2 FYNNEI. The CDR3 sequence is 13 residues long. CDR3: CASSEGTGEVLFF. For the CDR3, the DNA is TGTGCCAGCAGTGAAGGGACAGGGGAGGTGCTGTTTTTT.